Below, 17 T cell receptor beta chains from the same sample are listed, as sequenced in a study of T cell responses to AZD1222 COVID-19 vaccine. Clones were sequenced by immunoSEQ multiplex PCR, and TCRdb holds only the in-frame ones, with some missing. The sample records 250,000 to 300,000 clones, around 93% being singletons. Sequenced here: peripheral blood, sampled 28 days after the second AZD1222 dose. The origin of the receptors is an adult who received the AZD1222 COVID-19 vaccine.

The V and J genes are TRBV3-1 (or the pseudogene TRBV3-2) and TRBJ1-2, with D unresolved. Germline CDR1 is LGHDT and CDR2 is YNNKEL (reference sequence). CDR3 size: 15 residues. Trimming took 1 base from V and 4 from J, leaving 13 bases between them. CDR3 nucleotides: TGTGCCAGCAGCCAAGGGAGGGCGACTACCTATGGCTACACCTTC. Translated, it gives CASSQGRATTYGYTF.

The genes are TRBV28 and TRBJ2-7, with D perhaps assigned TRBD1 or TRBD2 (6 bases each). The V and J ends lost 5 bases and 6 bases respectively, with 17 bases between them. This CDR3 contains 14 residues. Per germline, CDR1 MDHEN and CDR2 SYDVKM. The CDR3 sequence: CASSQGSGSSEQYF. The CDR3 DNA sequence: TGTGCCAGCAGTCAGGGGAGCGGGTCGAGCGAGCAGTACTTC.

The chain carries TRBV7-2 and TRBJ1-4, with TRBD1 as a possible D gene (5 bases). The CDR3 has 18 residues. The V end lost 2 bases, the J end lost 5 bases, and 21 bases lay between the germline ends. CDR1 and CDR2 from the germline V gene are SGHTA and FQGNSA. CDR3 protein: CASSLRAYSGTENEKLFF. In DNA, the CDR3 is TGTGCCAGCAGCTTACGTGCTTATTCCGGGACGGAAAATGAAAAACTGTTTTTT.

The V call is TRBV12-3 or TRBV12-4, the J call TRBJ2-7, with D unresolved. The V gene lost 8 bases and the J gene lost 1 base, with 12 bases spanning the gap. The CDR3 totals 13 residues. The CDR3 DNA follows: TGTGCCAGCTCCTGGGCCGCGTCCTACGAGCAGTACTTC. This sequence encodes CASSWAASYEQYF.

The chain has TRBV5-1 and TRBJ1-6; 9 bases map to TRBD1. The ends lost 4 bases at V and 7 bases at J; junction bases unmatched: 3. The CDR3 runs to 14 residues. The germline V gene has CDR1 SGHRS and CDR2 YFSETQ. In DNA, the CDR3 is TGCGCCAGCAGCGCGGGACAGGGAAATTCACCCCTCCACTTT. It translates to CASSAGQGNSPLHF.

The chain carries TRBV5-1 and TRBJ2-7; 7 bases map to TRBD1. The CDR3 has 13 amino acids. The germline V gene encodes CDR1 SGHRS and CDR2 YFSETQ. The V and J ends lost 7 bases and 3 bases, in that order; junction bases with no gene match: 7. The CDR3 DNA is TGCGCCAGCCGACAGGGTGTTCACTACGAGCAGTACTTC. Translated, it gives CASRQGVHYEQYF.

This chain joins TRBV7-9 and TRBJ2-1; 7 bases are a match to TRBD1. The CDR3 is 13 amino acids. V gave up 1 base and J gave up 8 bases; unmatched junction bases: 2. Germline V gene sequence: CDR1 SEHNR, CDR2 FQNEAQ (reference sequence). CDR3: CASSLGQGDEQFF. CDR3 sequence (DNA): TGTGCCAGCAGCTTAGGTCAGGGGGATGAGCAGTTCTTC.

V is TRBV2 and J is TRBJ1-3, with unresolved D. Trimming pared 2 bases from V and 0 bases from J, leaving 11 bases between. CDR1 and CDR2 from the germline V gene are SNHLY and FYNNEI. CDR3 length: 16 residues. The DNA for the CDR3 is TGTGCCAGCAGTGAAACCCAGCTAAGCTCTGGAAACACCATATATTTT. It codes for CASSETQLSSGNTIYF.

The chain has TRBV7-7 and TRBJ2-5; TRBD2 matches 7 bases. The CDR3 has 13 residues. The germline gives CDR1 SSHAT, CDR2 FNYEAQ (reference sequence). Germline trimming cut 4 bases from V and 4 bases from J; bases unmatched to any gene: 3. The CDR3 region is CASSYGGRETQYF. The DNA for the CDR3 is TGTGCCAGCAGCTACGGGGGGAGAGAGACCCAGTACTTC.

Here the CDR3 DNA reads TGTGCCACCAGCAGTTCCGGGACAGGGGGTGAAAAACTGTTTTTT. This sequence encodes CATSSSGTGGEKLFF. The chain employs TRBV15 and TRBJ1-4; 11 bases agree with TRBD1. From germline, CDR1 is LNHNV and CDR2 YYDKDF (reference sequence). This CDR3 is 15 amino acids long. V lost 3 bases and J lost 7; bases outside the gene matches: 4.

The chain has TRBV2 and TRBJ2-7, with D tentatively TRBD1 (6 bases). The V end lost 6 bases, the J end lost 3 bases, and 12 bases lay between the germline ends. The CDR3 runs 13 residues. Per germline, CDR1 SNHLY and CDR2 FYNNEI. The CDR3 protein is CASRVLGGYEQYF. For the CDR3, the DNA is TGTGCCAGCAGGGTACTAGGGGGCTACGAGCAGTACTTC.

V gene TRBV6-5 combines with J gene TRBJ1-6; D unclear. V gave up 6 bases and J gave up 10 bases, with 10 bases separating them. CDR1 and CDR2 from the germline V gene are MNHEY and SVGAGI. The CDR3 length is 12 residues. The CDR3 sequence is CASRRLESPLHF. Here the CDR3 DNA reads TGTGCCAGCAGAAGGCTAGAATCACCCCTCCACTTT.

The gene calls are TRBV5-5 and TRBJ1-5; TRBD1 agrees at 7 bases. The CDR3 is 15 residues long. Germline trimming cut 3 bases from V and 4 bases from J; bases unmatched to any gene: 7. Germline V CDR1 and CDR2: SGHKS, YYEKEE (reference sequence). CDR3 DNA: TGTGCCAGCAGCTGGGGACAGACTTCGAATCAGCCCCAGCATTTT. Translated, it gives CASSWGQTSNQPQHF.

The rearrangement joins TRBV18 to TRBJ1-2; no firm D call. CDR1 is KGHSH, CDR2 LQKENI, per germline. The CDR3 consists of 13 residues. Trimming left V 3 bases short and J 8 bases short, with 13 bases between. CDR3 region: CASSPNREEGYTF. The CDR3 nucleotides are TGTGCCAGCTCACCTAACCGGGAGGAGGGCTACACCTTC.

Only one count was recorded for this clone. V is TRBV28 and J is TRBJ2-3, with 11 bases fitting TRBD2. Unmatched junction bases numbered 8, after V lost 5 bases and J lost 7 bases. CDR3 length: 15 amino acids. The germline V gene encodes CDR1 MDHEN and CDR2 SYDVKM. In DNA form, the CDR3 reads TGTGCCAGCAGTCCAGTAGCGGGAGGGGAGAATACGCAGTATTTT. Its translation: CASSPVAGGENTQYF.

With regard to this clone: Other DNA variants within this sample encode the same CDR3. This chain links TRBV5-1 with TRBJ2-5; D is perhaps TRBD1 or TRBD2 (6 bases each). Between the trimmed V and J ends, which lost 0 bases and 5 bases, there was a span of 11 bases. The length of the CDR3 is 14 residues. Germline CDR1 and CDR2: SGHRS and YFSETQ. The CDR3 sequence: CASSLAGGQETQYF. The CDR3 bases are TGCGCCAGCAGCTTGGCCGGGGGCCAGGAGACCCAGTACTTC.

The table lists this clone with a count of one. The chain has TRBV6-5 and TRBJ2-2, with D possibly being TRBD1 or TRBD2 (5 bases each). Germline CDR1 is MNHEY and CDR2 is SVGAGI. V was trimmed by 7 bases and J by 2 bases, leaving 14 bases between them. The CDR3 has 15 residues. The CDR3 DNA reads TGTGCCAGCAAGGTTGGGACGTACAACACCGGGGAGCTGTTTTTT. As protein: CASKVGTYNTGELFF.